The 20 T cell receptor beta chains in this list originate from one sample, sequenced in a study of shared clonotypes between healthy human individuals. Clones were sequenced by immunoSEQ multiplex PCR, and TCRdb holds only the in-frame ones, with some missing. Of fewer than 650,000 clones listed, roughly 79% were seen once; the top ten hold 12%. The source material was PBMCs. Receptor source: a woman in her thirties or forties in good health. Some clones in this sample may be carry-over from other donors' samples.

The rearrangement links TRBV6-5 to TRBJ1-2; a weak D match, TRBD1 (5 bases). The CDR3 contains 12 residues. The V end lost 6 bases, the J end lost 7 bases, and 12 bases lay between the germline ends. In germline, CDR1 is MNHEY, CDR2 SVGAGI. CDR3 region: CASRRGAGGYTF. The CDR3 DNA sequence: TGTGCCAGCAGGAGAGGGGCCGGTGGCTACACCTTC.

The CDR3 DNA reads TGTGCCAGCAGCTTGGAGGCGGGCGAACTGACCACCTTCTACGAGCAGTACTTC. Translating it yields CASSLEAGELTTFYEQYF. V is TRBV7-2 and J is TRBJ2-7; TRBD2 might be the D (5 bases). Trimming removed 3 bases at V and 3 bases at J, with 24 bases between. Germline-derived CDR1 and CDR2 are SGHTA and FQGNSA. The CDR3 is 18 amino acids.

The rearrangement joins TRBV6-5 to TRBJ2-7; D remains ambiguous. Trimming removed 7 bases at V and 5 bases at J, with 6 bases between. This CDR3 comprises 10 residues. Germline V lookup: CDR1 MNHEY, CDR2 SVGAGI. Here the CDR3 reads CASKSHEQYF. DNA of the CDR3: TGTGCCAGCAAGTCACACGAGCAGTACTTC.

The chain carries TRBV19 and TRBJ2-2; D not resolved. Between the trimmed V and J ends, which lost 5 bases and 5 bases, there was a span of 15 bases. The CDR3 spans 15 residues. Germline CDR1 reads LNHDA; CDR2 reads SQIVND (reference sequence). The CDR3 is CASSSGPLGTGELFF. The CDR3 DNA reads TGTGCCAGTAGTTCCGGGCCTCTGGGGACCGGGGAGCTGTTTTTT.

CDR3 in DNA: TGTGCCAGCAGTGCCGGGACAGGGATGTTCCAGCCCCAGCATTTT. Translated, it gives CASSAGTGMFQPQHF. The chain has TRBV2 and TRBJ1-5; TRBD1 matches 9 bases. J gave up 7 bases and V 4 bases, and 8 bases lay outside the gene matches. This CDR3 is built from 15 residues. Germline V gene sequence: CDR1 SNHLY, CDR2 FYNNEI.

The sample holds a few counts of this clone. This rearrangement joins TRBV7-9 to TRBJ2-5; the match to TRBD2 covers 13 bases. The CDR3 covers 15 residues. The ends lost 3 bases at V and 4 bases at J; junction bases unmatched: 2. Germline-derived CDR1 and CDR2 are SEHNR and FQNEAQ (reference sequence). The CDR3 region is CASSFRTSGRETQYF. CDR3 nucleotide sequence: TGTGCCAGCAGCTTCCGGACTAGCGGGAGAGAGACCCAGTACTTC.

V usage is TRBV10-3 and J usage is TRBJ1-5; TRBD1 might be the D (6 bases). Germline CDR1 ENHRY, CDR2 SYGVKD. With 10 bases removed from V and 5 bases from J, the gap between germline ends came to 15 bases. The CDR3 is 13 amino acids. Here the CDR3 reads CASRGGTDQPQHF. CDR3 nucleotide sequence: TGTGCCAGTAGAGGGGGGACGGATCAGCCCCAGCATTTT.

This clone came up a few times. This sequence joins TRBV5-1 and TRBJ2-3; 9 bases align to TRBD2. This CDR3 has 14 residues. V was clipped by 4 bases and J by 2 bases; unmatched bases: 2. From germline, CDR1 is SGHRS and CDR2 YFSETQ. The DNA of the CDR3 is TGCGCCAGCAGCCCGGGACTAGCCACAGATACGCAGTATTTT. Its translation: CASSPGLATDTQYF.

V gene TRBV5-1 combines with J gene TRBJ2-2; D is possibly TRBD1 (6 bases). CDR3 length: 14 amino acids. Germline V lookup: CDR1 SGHRS, CDR2 YFSETQ. The V and J ends lost 5 bases and 4 bases respectively, with 12 bases between them. DNA of the CDR3: TGCGCCAGCAGACTACAGGGAGTCACCGGGGAGCTGTTTTTT. Amino acids: CASRLQGVTGELFF.

The chain couples TRBV6-5 to TRBJ1-2, with D perhaps TRBD1 (5 bases). V was cut by 6 bases and J by 2 bases, with 16 bases left in between. Germline V gene data show CDR1 as MNHEY and CDR2 as SVGAGI. The CDR3 loop spans 15 amino acids. CDR3 region: CASRHPIDRNYGYTF. Written as DNA, the CDR3 is TGTGCCAGCAGACATCCGATCGACAGAAACTATGGCTACACCTTC.

V usage is TRBV5-1 and J usage is TRBJ2-1; no clear D. The CDR3 runs 11 residues. Germline V CDR1 and CDR2: SGHRS, YFSETQ. Trimming pared 3 bases from V and 9 bases from J, leaving 7 bases between. CDR3 nucleotide sequence: TGCGCCAGCAGCTCCCCGGGTGAGCAGTTCTTC. Protein sequence: CASSSPGEQFF.

The V call is TRBV21-1, the J call TRBJ1-1; TRBD1 is taken as the D call from the table, unchecked against the DNA. TRBV21-1 is noted as a pseudogene. There are 17 residues in the CDR3. The CDR3 spells CASSTALDRRLNTEAFF. The CDR3 DNA reads TGTGCCAGCAGCACAGCCTTGGACAGGAGACTGAACACTGAAGCTTTCTTT.

This chain joins TRBV6-5 and TRBJ2-1, with 7 bases that match TRBD2. The CDR3 consists of 13 residues. Looked up from germline, CDR1 is MNHEY and CDR2 is SVGAGI. V shed 2 bases, J shed 12 bases, and the junction held 7 bases outside the gene matches. CDR3 coding DNA: TGTGCCAGCAGTTACGGGGTCGCGGGAGTGCAGTTCTTC. Its translation is CASSYGVAGVQFF.

The rearrangement links TRBV30 to TRBJ2-4; 7 bases are shared with TRBD2. Germline V lookup: CDR1 GTSNPN, CDR2 SVGIG (reference sequence). V was clipped by 5 bases and J by 6 bases; unmatched bases: 16. This CDR3 is 16 amino acids long. In nucleotides, the CDR3 is TGTGCCTGGGCAGCGGTTGGGGGGGGTGTCGGAAACATTCAGTACTTC. Its protein product is CAWAAVGGGVGNIQYF.

As for this clone: With a much larger clone just one base away, this may be a read error. The chain employs TRBV4-2 and TRBJ2-5; D remains ambiguous. The J call may be in error: the DNA end matches TRBJ2-7 better. This CDR3 region has 13 residues. Germline loops: CDR1 LGHNA, CDR2 YNFKEQ. CDR3 sequence: CASSLGHSYEQYF. CDR3 DNA sequence: TGTGCCAGCAGCCTGGGCCACTCCTACGAGCAGTACTTC.

The chain couples TRBV7-9 to TRBJ2-3; a possible D gene is TRBD2 (5 bases). Trimming removed 5 bases at V and 3 bases at J, with 6 bases between. Germline V CDR1 and CDR2: SEHNR, FQNEAQ (reference sequence). This CDR3 comprises 12 residues. As DNA, the CDR3 is TGTGCCAGCAGCACTAGTACAGATACGCAGTATTTT. Translated, it gives CASSTSTDTQYF. The variable domain in full, completed from reference TRBV7-9 and TRBJ2-3, reads DTGVSQNPRHKITKRGQNVTFRCDPISEHNRLYWYRQTLGQGPEFLTYFQNEAQLEKSRLLSDRFSAERPKGSFSTLEIQRTEQGDSAMYLCASSTSTDTQYFGPGTRLTVL.

This sequence joins TRBV25-1 and TRBJ1-4, with D possibly TRBD1 on 6 matching bases. From germline, CDR1 is MGHDK and CDR2 SYGVNS. Trimming took 4 bases from V and 7 from J, leaving 10 bases between them. This CDR3 comprises 13 residues. CDR3 sequence: CASSVRGAEKLFF. The DNA for the CDR3 is TGTGCCAGCAGTGTCAGGGGAGCTGAAAAACTGTTTTTT.

V and J are TRBV27 and TRBJ2-2; no clear D. Germline lookup yields CDR1 MNHEY and CDR2 SMNVEV (reference sequence). The CDR3 runs to 13 residues. V lost 1 base and J lost 7, with 7 bases in between. CDR3 in DNA: TGTGCCAGCAGTTTATGGGGTAACGGGGAGCTGTTTTTT. It codes for CASSLWGNGELFF.

As to this clone: It may be a read error: a sequence one base away is much more abundant. The chain employs TRBV5-4 and TRBJ1-1; no clear D gene. The V end was cut by 1 base, the J end by 1 base, with 8 bases between. Germline CDR1 is SGHNT and CDR2 is YYREEE (reference sequence). CDR3 size: 14 residues. CDR3: CASSLTAANTEAFF. CDR3 coding DNA: TGTGCCAGCAGCTTGACGGCAGCGAACACTGAAGCTTTCTTT.

As DNA, the CDR3 is TGTGCCATCAGTGGAAAACTAGCGGGAGACGAGCAGTACTTC. This gives the protein CAISGKLAGDEQYF. The chain couples TRBV10-3 to TRBJ2-5; 11 bases are a match to TRBD2. The end of the DNA aligns better with TRBJ2-7, so the J call may be wrong. This CDR3 is 14 amino acids long. Germline V lookup: CDR1 ENHRY, CDR2 SYGVKD.